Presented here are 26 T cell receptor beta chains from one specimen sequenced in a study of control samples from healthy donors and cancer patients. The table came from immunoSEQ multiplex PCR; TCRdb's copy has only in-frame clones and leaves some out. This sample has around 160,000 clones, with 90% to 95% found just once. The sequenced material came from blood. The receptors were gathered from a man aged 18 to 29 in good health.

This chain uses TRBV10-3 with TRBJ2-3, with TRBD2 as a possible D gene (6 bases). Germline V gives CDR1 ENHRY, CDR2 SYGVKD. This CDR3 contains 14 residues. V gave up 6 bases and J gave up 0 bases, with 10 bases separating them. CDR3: CAIRIGTSTDTQYF. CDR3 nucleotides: TGTGCCATCAGGATCGGGACTAGCACAGATACGCAGTATTTT.

CDR3 DNA sequence: TGTGCCAGCCAGGACAATGAGCAGTTCTTC. Translating gives CASQDNEQFF. The chain has TRBV2 and TRBJ2-1; D is undetermined. The CDR3 is 10 residues long. The germline gives CDR1 SNHLY, CDR2 FYNNEI. V gave up 8 bases and J gave up 5 bases, with 4 bases separating them.

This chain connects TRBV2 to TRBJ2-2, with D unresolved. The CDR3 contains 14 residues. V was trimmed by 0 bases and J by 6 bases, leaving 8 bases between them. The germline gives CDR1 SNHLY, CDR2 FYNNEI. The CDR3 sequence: CASSEAVLAGELFF. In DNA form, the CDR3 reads TGTGCCAGCAGTGAAGCGGTCTTGGCCGGGGAGCTGTTTTTT.

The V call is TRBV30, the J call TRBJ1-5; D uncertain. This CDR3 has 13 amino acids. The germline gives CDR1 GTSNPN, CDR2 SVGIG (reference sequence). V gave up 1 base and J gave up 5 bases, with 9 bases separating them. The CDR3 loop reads CAWSGDLDQPQHF. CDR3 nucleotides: TGTGCCTGGAGTGGGGATTTAGATCAGCCCCAGCATTTT.

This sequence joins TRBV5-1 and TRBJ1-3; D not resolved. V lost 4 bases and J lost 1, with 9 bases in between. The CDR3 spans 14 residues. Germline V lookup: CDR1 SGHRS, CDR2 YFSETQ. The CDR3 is CASSDWDSGNTIYF. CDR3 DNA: TGCGCCAGCAGCGACTGGGATTCTGGAAACACCATATATTTT.

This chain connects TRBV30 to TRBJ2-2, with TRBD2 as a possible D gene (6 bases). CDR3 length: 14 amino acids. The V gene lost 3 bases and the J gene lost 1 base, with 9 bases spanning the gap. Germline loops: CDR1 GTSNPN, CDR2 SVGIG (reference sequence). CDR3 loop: CAWRGDLNTGELFF. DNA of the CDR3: TGTGCCTGGAGAGGGGACTTGAACACCGGGGAGCTGTTTTTT.

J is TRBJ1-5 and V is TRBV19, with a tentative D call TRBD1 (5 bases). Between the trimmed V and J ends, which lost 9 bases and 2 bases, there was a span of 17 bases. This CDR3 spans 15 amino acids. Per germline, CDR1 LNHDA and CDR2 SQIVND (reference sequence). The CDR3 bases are TGTGCCAGCCGGACGGCGGGGCCCGGCAATCAGCCCCAGCATTTT. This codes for CASRTAGPGNQPQHF.

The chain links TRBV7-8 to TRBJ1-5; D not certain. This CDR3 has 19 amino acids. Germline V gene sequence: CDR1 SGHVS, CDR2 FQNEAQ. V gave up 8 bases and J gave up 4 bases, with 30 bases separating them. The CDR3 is CASGDLSSLAAEYNQPQHF. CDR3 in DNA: TGTGCCAGCGGAGATTTGAGCAGCTTAGCGGCAGAGTATAATCAGCCCCAGCATTTT.

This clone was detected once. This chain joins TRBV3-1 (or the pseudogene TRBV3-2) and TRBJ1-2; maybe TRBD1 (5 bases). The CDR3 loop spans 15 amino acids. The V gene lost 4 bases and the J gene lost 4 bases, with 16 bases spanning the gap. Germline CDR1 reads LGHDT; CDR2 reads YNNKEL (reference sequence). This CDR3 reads CASSPGTATGYGYTF. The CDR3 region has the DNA TGTGCCAGCAGCCCTGGGACTGCGACGGGCTATGGCTACACCTTC.

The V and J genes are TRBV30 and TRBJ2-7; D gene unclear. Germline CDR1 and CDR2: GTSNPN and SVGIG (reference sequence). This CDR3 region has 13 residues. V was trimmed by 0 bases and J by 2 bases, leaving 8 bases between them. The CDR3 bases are TGTGCCTGGAGTGTAGGGTCGGCCTACGAGCAGTACTTC. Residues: CAWSVGSAYEQYF.

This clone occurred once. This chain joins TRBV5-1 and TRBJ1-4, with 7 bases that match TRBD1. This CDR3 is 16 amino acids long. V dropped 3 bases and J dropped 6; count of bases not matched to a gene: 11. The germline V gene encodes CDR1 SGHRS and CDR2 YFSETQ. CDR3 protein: CASSSPRDTGDEKLFF. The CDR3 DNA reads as TGCGCCAGCAGCTCCCCGAGGGACACAGGGGATGAAAAACTGTTTTTT.

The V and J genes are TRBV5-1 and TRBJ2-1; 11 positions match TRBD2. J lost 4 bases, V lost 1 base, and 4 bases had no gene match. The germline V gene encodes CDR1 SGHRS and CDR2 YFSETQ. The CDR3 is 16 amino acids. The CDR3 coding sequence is TGCGCCAGCAGCTTGCTTAGCGGGGGGGCGTACAATGAGCAGTTCTTC. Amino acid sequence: CASSLLSGGAYNEQFF.

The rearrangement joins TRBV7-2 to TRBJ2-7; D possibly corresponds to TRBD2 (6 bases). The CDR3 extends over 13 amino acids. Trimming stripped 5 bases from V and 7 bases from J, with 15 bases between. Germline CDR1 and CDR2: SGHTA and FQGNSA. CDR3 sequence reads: CASSTQGGIEQYF. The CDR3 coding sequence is TGTGCCAGCAGCACACAAGGAGGGATTGAGCAGTACTTC. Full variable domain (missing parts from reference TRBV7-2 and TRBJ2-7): GAGVSQSPSNKVTEKGKDVELRCDPISGHTALYWYRQSLGQGLEFLIYFQGNSAPDKSGLPSDRFSAERTGGSVSTLTIQRTQQEDSAVYLCASSTQGGIEQYFGPGTRLTVT.

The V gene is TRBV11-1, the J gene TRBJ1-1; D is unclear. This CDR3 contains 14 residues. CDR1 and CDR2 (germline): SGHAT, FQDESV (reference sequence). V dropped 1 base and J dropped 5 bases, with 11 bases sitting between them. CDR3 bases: TGTGCCAGCAGCTTAGGAGGGCGGGGAACTGAAGCTTTCTTT. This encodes CASSLGGRGTEAFF.

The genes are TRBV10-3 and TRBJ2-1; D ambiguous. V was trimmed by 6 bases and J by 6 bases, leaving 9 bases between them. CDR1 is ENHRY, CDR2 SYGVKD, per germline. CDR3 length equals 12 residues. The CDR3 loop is CAISPTTNEQFF. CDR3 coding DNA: TGTGCCATCAGCCCGACCACCAATGAGCAGTTCTTC.

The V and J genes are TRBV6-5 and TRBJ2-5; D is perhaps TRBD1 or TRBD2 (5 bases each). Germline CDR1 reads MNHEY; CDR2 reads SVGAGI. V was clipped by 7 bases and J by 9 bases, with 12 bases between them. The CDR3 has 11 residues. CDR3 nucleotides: TGTGCCAGCACCCTCGGGGCGGCCCAGTACTTC. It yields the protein CASTLGAAQYF.

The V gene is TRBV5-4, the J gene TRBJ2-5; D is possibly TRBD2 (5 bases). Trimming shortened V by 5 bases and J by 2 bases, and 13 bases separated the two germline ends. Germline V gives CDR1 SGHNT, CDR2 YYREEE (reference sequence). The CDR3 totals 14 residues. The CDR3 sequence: CASSSGLVQETQYF. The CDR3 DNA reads TGTGCCAGCAGTTCCGGACTCGTTCAAGAGACCCAGTACTTC.

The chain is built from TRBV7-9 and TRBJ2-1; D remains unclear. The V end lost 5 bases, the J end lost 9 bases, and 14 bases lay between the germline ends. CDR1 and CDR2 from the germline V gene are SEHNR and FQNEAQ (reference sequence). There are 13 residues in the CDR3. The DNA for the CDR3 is TGTGCCAGCAGCCCACCGCCGACTGTTGAGCAGTTCTTC. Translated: CASSPPPTVEQFF.

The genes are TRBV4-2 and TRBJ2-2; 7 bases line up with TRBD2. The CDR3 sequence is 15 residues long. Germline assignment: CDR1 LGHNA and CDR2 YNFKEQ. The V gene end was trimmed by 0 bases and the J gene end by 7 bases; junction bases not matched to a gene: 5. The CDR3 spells CASSQDRGSGGELFF. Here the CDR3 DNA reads TGTGCCAGCAGCCAAGATCGCGGGAGTGGCGGGGAGCTGTTTTTT.

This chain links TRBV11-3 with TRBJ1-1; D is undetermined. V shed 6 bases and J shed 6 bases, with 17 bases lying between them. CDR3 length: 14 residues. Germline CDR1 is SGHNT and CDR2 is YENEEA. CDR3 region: CASSSTPASPEAFF. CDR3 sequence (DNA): TGTGCCAGCAGTTCCACACCCGCGTCCCCTGAAGCTTTCTTT.

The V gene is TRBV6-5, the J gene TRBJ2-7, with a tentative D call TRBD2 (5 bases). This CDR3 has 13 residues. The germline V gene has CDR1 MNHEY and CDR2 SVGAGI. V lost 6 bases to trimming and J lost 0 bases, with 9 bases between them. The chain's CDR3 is CASREASSYEQYF. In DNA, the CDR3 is TGTGCCAGCAGGGAGGCCAGCTCCTACGAGCAGTACTTC.

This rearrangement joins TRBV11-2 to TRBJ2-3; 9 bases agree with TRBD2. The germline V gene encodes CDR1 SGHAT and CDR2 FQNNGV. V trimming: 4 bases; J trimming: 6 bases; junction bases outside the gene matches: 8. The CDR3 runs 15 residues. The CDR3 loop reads CASSSKPSGADTQYF. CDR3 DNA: TGTGCCAGCAGCTCAAAACCTAGCGGGGCCGATACGCAGTATTTT.

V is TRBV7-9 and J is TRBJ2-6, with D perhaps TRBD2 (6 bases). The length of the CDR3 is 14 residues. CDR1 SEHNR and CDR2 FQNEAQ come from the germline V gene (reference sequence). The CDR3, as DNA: TGTGCTAGGGAGGAGTTCTCTGGGGCCAACGTCCTGACTTTC. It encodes CAREEFSGANVLTF.

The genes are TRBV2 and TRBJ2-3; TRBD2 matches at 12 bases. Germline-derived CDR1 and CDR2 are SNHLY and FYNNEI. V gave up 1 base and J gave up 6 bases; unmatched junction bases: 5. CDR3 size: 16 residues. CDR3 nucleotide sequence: TGTGCCAGCAGTGAAGATCTAGCGGGAGGGATGGATACGCAGTATTTT. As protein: CASSEDLAGGMDTQYF.

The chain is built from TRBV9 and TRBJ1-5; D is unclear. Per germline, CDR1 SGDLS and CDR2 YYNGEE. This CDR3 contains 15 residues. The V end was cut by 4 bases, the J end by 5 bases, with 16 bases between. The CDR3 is CASSLSGQIHQPQHF. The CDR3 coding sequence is TGTGCCAGCAGCTTATCCGGGCAGATACATCAGCCCCAGCATTTT.

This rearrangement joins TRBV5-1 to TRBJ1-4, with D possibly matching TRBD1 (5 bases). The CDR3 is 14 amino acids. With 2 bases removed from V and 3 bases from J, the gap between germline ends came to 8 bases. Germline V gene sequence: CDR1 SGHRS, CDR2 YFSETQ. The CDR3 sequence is CASSFVGANEKLFF. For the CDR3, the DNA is TGCGCCAGCAGCTTCGTGGGGGCTAATGAAAAACTGTTTTTT.